This TCR beta chain was captured by sequencing in a study of cytomegalovirus exposure and HLA in healthy donors. Study-level findings and limits: In a later analysis, DRB1 alleles had the most associated TCRs; HLA-C alleles the fewest.

In the case of this clone: Its antigen is unidentified.

The V gene's germline CDR1 is LNHDA and CDR2 SQIVND (reference sequence). The V gene end was trimmed by 6 bases and the J gene end by 0 bases; junction bases not matched to a gene: 5. The CDR3 totals 15 residues. The PCR contained 60 Vbeta and 13 Jbeta primers. Sequencing was performed with immunoSEQ multiplex PCR; in TCRdb, only in-frame clones are kept and a portion is missing. The data hold about 120,000 clones, with under 90% observed a single time. This sequence was found in a female donor in good health and CMV-seropositive. J is TRBJ1-5 and V is TRBV19, with TRBD1 identical over 7 bases. The sample comprised PBMCs. The CDR3 DNA sequence: TGTGCCAGTAGCAGGGACAGTTATAGCAATCAGCCCCAGCATTTT. As protein: CASSRDSYSNQPQHF.